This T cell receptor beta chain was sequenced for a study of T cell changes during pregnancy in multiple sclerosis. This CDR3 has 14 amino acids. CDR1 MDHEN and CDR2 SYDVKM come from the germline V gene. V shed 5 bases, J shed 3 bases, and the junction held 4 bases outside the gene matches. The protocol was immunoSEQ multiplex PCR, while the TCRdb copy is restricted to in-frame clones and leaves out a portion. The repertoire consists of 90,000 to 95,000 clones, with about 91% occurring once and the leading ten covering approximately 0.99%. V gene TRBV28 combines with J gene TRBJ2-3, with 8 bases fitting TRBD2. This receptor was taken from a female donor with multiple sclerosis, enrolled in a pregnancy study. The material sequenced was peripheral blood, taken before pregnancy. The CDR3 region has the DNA TGTGCCAGCAGTGTCAGCGGGGGTACAGATACGCAGTATTTT. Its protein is CASSVSGGTDTQYF.